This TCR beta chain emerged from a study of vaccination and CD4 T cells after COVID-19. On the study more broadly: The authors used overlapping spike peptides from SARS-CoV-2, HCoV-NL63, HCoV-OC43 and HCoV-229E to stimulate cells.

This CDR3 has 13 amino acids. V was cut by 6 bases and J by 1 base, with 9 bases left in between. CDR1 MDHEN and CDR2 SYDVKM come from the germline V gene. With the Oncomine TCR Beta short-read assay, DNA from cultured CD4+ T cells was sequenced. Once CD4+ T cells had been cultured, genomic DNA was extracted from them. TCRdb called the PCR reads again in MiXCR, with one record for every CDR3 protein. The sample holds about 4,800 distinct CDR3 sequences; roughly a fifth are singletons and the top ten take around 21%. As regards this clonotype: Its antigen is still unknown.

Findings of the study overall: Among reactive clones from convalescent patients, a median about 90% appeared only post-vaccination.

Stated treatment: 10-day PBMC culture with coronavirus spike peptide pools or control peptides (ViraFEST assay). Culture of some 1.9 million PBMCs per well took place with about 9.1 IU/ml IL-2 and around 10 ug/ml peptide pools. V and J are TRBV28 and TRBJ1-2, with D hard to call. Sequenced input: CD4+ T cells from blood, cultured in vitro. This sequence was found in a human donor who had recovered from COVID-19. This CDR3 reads CASRVGINYGYTF. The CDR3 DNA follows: TGTGCCAGCAGAGTCGGGATTAACTATGGCTACACCTTC.